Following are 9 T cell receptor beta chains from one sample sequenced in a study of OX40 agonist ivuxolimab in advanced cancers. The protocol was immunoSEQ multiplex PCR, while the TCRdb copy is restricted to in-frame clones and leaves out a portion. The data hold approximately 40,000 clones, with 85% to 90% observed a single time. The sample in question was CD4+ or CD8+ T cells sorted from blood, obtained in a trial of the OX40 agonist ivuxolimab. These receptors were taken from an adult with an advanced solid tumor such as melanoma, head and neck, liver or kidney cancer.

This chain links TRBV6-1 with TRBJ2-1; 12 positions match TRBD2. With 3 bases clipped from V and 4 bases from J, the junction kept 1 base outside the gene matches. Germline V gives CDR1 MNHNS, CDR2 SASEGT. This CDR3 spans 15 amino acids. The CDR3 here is CASSDGLAGYNEQFF. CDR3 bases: TGTGCCAGCAGTGACGGACTAGCGGGGTACAATGAGCAGTTCTTC.

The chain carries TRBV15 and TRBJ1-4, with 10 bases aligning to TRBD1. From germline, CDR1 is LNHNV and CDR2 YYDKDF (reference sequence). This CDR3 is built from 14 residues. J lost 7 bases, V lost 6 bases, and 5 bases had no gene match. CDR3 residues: CATSPDRGGEKLFF. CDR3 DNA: TGTGCCACCAGTCCGGACAGGGGGGGTGAAAAACTGTTTTTT.

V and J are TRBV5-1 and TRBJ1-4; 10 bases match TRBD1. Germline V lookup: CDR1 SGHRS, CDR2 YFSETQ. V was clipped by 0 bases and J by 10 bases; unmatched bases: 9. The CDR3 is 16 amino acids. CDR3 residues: CASSLEMTGGRGKLFF. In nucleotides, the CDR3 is TGCGCCAGCAGCTTGGAGATGACAGGGGGCAGGGGAAAACTGTTTTTT.

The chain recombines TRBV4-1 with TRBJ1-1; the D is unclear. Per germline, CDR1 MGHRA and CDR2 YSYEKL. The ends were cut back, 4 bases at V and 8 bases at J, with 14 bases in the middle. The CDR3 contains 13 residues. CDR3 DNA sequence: TGCGCCAGCAGCCTGATTAGGAGTCCGGAAGCTTTCTTT. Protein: CASSLIRSPEAFF.

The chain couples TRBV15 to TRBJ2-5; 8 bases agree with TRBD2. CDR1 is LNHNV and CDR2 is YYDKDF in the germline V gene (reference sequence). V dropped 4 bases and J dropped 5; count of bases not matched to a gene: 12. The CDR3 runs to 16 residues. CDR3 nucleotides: TGTGCCACCAGCACCTCGGGAGGGAGTCTGTTGGAGACCCAGTACTTC. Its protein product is CATSTSGGSLLETQYF.

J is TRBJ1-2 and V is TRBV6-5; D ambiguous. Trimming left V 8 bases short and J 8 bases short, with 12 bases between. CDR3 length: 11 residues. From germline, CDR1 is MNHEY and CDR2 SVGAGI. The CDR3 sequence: CASLTGMGYTF. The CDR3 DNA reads TGTGCCAGCCTCACCGGGATGGGCTACACCTTC.

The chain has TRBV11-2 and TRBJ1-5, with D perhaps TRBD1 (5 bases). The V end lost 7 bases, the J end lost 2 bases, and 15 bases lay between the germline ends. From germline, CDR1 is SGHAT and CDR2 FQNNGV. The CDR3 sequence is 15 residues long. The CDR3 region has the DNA TGTGCCAGCACACATGGGGGGGGTGGCAATCAGCCCCAGCATTTT. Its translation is CASTHGGGGNQPQHF.

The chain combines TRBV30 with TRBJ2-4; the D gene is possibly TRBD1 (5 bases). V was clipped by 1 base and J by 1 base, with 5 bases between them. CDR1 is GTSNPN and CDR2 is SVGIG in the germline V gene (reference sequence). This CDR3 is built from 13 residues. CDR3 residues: CAWSEGAKNIQYF. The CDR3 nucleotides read TGTGCCTGGAGTGAGGGGGCCAAAAACATTCAGTACTTC.

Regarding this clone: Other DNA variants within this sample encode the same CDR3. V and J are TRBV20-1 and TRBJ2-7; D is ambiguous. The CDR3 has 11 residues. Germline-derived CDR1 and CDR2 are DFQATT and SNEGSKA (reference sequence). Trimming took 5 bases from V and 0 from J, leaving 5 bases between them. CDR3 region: CSALSSYEQYF. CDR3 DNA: TGCAGTGCTCTTAGCTCCTACGAGCAGTACTTC.